This TCR beta chain emerged from a study of regulatory dendritic cells for organ transplantation. The sample holds a few counts of this clone. Antigen unknown. TCRdb's copy holds only in-frame clones and misses some; the assay was immunoSEQ multiplex PCR. The sample has approximately 28,000 clones, less than 85% seen once. Memory T cells were CD45RO+, naive were CD45RA+, sorted by FACS. Study-level findings and limits: Memory CD8+ clonal expansion seemed more limited with regulatory than mature dendritic cells. Naive CD4+ and CD8+ repertoires were highly diverse; memory CD8+ was most oligoclonal. The authors noted considerable between-person heterogeneity in alloreactive memory CD8+ cells.

Germline V CDR1 and CDR2: ENHRY, SYGVKD. V shed 4 bases, J shed 6 bases, and the junction held 8 bases outside the gene matches. This CDR3 contains 15 residues. This receptor was taken from a human donor in good health. Sequencing was carried out using naive CD8+ T cells from blood. Subset here: CD45RA+ naive T cells. J is TRBJ2-7 and V is TRBV10-3, with 11 bases that match TRBD2. The DNA of the CDR3 is TGTGCCATCAGTGTGACTAGCGGGGTGTCTGGCGAGCAGTACTTC. It yields the protein CAISVTSGVSGEQYF.